This T cell receptor (beta chain) was obtained from a study of regulatory T cells in long-lasting Graves disease (dated by TCRdb to the early 2020s). For the study in its entirety: To count as having persistent Graves' disease, a patient had to have received antithyroid drug treatment for over 5 years with TSH receptor autoantibodies remaining persistently positive. Peripheral blood TCR sequencing and RNA sequencing compared persistent Graves' disease patients with newly diagnosed Graves' disease patients. The study was registered as a clinical trial and conducted in China. A total of about 33 samples were covered by TCR sequencing, comprising some 13 persistent and around 20 newly diagnosed Graves' disease patients. In the clinical cohort, patients with persistent Graves' disease had used antithyroid drugs for an average of about 10 years.

General conclusions and limits of the study: Sequencing and analysis were restricted to the TCR beta chain. As a limitation, the authors acknowledged that the small sample size may reduce accuracy. Persistent disease showed preferential use of TRBV28, TRBJ1-2 and TRBJ2-5, whereas newly diagnosed disease favored TRBV20-1 and TRBJ2-1. Only peripheral blood was studied, because thyroid tissue, the primary lesion, was inaccessible. Compared with newly diagnosed patients, patients with persistent Graves' disease had lower TCR Shannon entropy and fewer highly expanded clones, which suggests clonal expansion. A larger number of public clonotypes was shared among persistent patients (around 2,500) than among newly diagnosed patients (approximately 1,000).

The receptor library was made with multiplex PCR. Sequencing was carried out with an Illumina HiSeq 4000. To build TCR beta libraries, CDR3 regions were amplified by Arm-PCR using iRepertoire HTBI primers. Before sequencing, the PCR products went through gel purification. Under the source paper's analysis protocol: A total of 62 TRBV and 14 TRBJ segments were identified across samples and were used for gene usage analysis of CDR3 amino acid clonotypes. COPE and FqMerger were used to merge the filtered high-quality paired reads into contigs. BLAST was used to align contigs to IMGT TRBV, TRBD and TRBJ reference genes, with CDR3 defined following IMGT. Clonotypes above 0.1% frequency were classified as highly expanded clones. Shannon entropy was used to measure repertoire diversity, and the Gini coefficient was used to measure V-J evenness. A clonotype found in more than one individual was treated as public. The public reads were reanalyzed by TCRdb: fastp trimming at Q25, MiXCR alignment, in-frame beta chains only. Rows with a matching CDR3 protein are joined into one entry that keeps the most common DNA and genes. TCRdb's processing, not the authors', yielded these V and J calls. This sample gives 600,000 to 800,000 distinct CDR3 sequences in total; around 30% of them show up just once. 40% to 55% of the sample is held by the ten biggest clonotypes.

The germline V gene provides CDR1 MNHEY and CDR2 SVGAGI. Its CDR3 holds 17 amino acids, cysteine through phenylalanine. The CDR3 DNA has 51 bases and is translated from base 1. V and J are trimmed by 2 bases and 6 bases, and the gene matches miss 16 bases of the junction. Per the publication, the time point label means: persistent/refractory GD, antithyroid drugs over 5 years with positive TRAb. RNA was extracted from PBMCs in TRIzol for both TCR sequencing and RNA sequencing. The diagnosis of Graves' disease was made according to American Thyroid Association guidelines. The patients came from an endocrinology department in Xi'an, China. From each patient, 8 to 10 milliliters of peripheral blood was collected into an EDTA anticoagulant tube. PBMCs were isolated by Ficoll Paque Plus density gradient separation without further T cell sorting. An Agilent 2100 Bioanalyzer and agarose gel were used to check RNA quality, while a NanoDrop 2000 measured RNA concentration.

Many counts were recorded for this clonotype. It lacks a known antigen. Base-call qualities are not available, and no considerably larger clone is one nucleotide away. The rearrangement joined TRBV6-5 to TRBJ2-7, with 7 central nucleotides matching TRBD2. The sequence derives from a female donor with Graves disease. The source was peripheral blood mononuclear cells (PBMCs), collected when the disease was refractory, from a patient treated with antithyroid drugs. The DNA is as follows: TGTGCCAGCAGTTACGGGGAGGGGTTAGGTCGGAACTCCGAGCAGTACTTC. The encoded protein is CASSYGEGLGRNSEQYF.